The clone carrying this T cell receptor beta chain was picked up a small number of times. The antigen is not known. The CDR3 is 11 residues long. The V end lost 2 bases, the J end lost 8 bases, and 9 bases lay between the germline ends. Looked up from germline, CDR1 is GTSNPN and CDR2 is SVGIG (reference sequence). Expressed TCRB transcripts got sequenced, as all isolated RNA was reverse transcribed. Profiling relied on immunoSEQ multiplex PCR, and the TCRdb table lists in-frame clones only, not all of them. The table lists over 150,000 clones, 8.1% of them singletons. This record belongs to a study of beta chain features in type 1 diabetes. General study results and limits: When cDNA is sequenced, cells with high TCR expression could be over-represented. Patients with type 1 diabetes showed fewer VDJ junction insertions and more deletions.

The single heparinised draw taken from each donor contained approximately 120 mL of blood on average. Each sorted fraction was over 98% pure. The chain combines TRBV30 with TRBJ1-2; no clear D. Input material: central memory CD4+ T cells from blood. The TCR comes from a young man in good health. The CDR3 region is CAWSYGDGYTF. The CDR3 bases are TGTGCCTGGAGTTACGGAGACGGCTACACCTTC. The variable domain in full, completed from reference TRBV30 and TRBJ1-2, reads SQTIHQWPATLVQPVGSPLSLECTVEGTSNPNLYWYRQAAGRGLQLLFYSVGIGQISSEVPQNLSASRPQDRQFILSSKKLLLSDSGFYLCAWSYGDGYTFGSGTRLTVV.